Listed here is a single T cell receptor (beta chain). This specimen belongs to a study of human T cells and chemical hapten exposure. Library preparation tagged each individual cDNA molecule with a unique molecular identifier. TCRdb re-called the RACE reads with MiXCR, one entry per CDR3 protein. Among 84,000 or so distinct CDR3 sequences listed, roughly 10% were seen once. Stated time point: patch test 1, 2 weeks after DPC sensitization. The treatment denotes: therapeutic diphenylcyclopropenone sensitization with weekly scalp DPC. In germline, CDR1 is MNHEY, CDR2 SVGAGI. The CDR3 extends over 15 amino acids. Trimming at V came to 5 bases and at J to 2 bases, leaving 7 bases not matched to a gene.

This sequence joins TRBV6-5 and TRBJ2-5; 8 nucleotides align to TRBD2. This receptor was identified in a man between 40 and 49 years old with alopecia areata. Some clones in this sample may be carry-over from other donors' samples. The sample here was whole blood, taken in connection with sensitization to the hapten diphenylcyclopropenone (DPC). CDR3 protein: CASSRLIAGQETQYF. The CDR3 DNA reads TGTGCCAGCAGTAGATTAATAGCGGGACAAGAGACCCAGTACTTC.